The 24 T cell receptor beta chains reported below all come from one sample, sequenced in a study of CD8 T cells in ankylosing spondylitis. TCRdb re-analysed the 5' RACE reads in MiXCR, keeping a single row per CDR3 protein. The repertoire includes about 90,000 distinct CDR3 sequences, around 25% of them detected once, and less than 60% sits in the top ten. The specimen sequenced was blood, either unsorted or a sorted T cell fraction (not recorded which). The receptors derive from a male donor with ankylosing spondylitis or in good health (not recorded which).

Many counts were recorded for this clonotype. J is TRBJ1-3 and V is TRBV28, with unresolved D. V was pared by 2 bases and J by 8 bases, with 10 bases between. The CDR3 is made up of 13 amino acids. Germline lookup yields CDR1 MDHEN and CDR2 SYDVKM. CDR3 nucleotides: TGTGCCAGCAGTTTACTCTCGCTGCACACCATATATTTT. Amino acid sequence: CASSLLSLHTIYF.

In its sample, this clonotype was seen a few times. This sequence joins TRBV20-1 and TRBJ2-3; D unresolved. The CDR3 is made up of 12 amino acids. V was clipped by 4 bases and J by 1 base, with 6 bases between them. Germline V gene sequence: CDR1 DFQATT, CDR2 SNEGSKA (reference sequence). DNA for the CDR3: TGCAGTGCTACTAAGGGCACAGATACGCAGTATTTT. This sequence encodes CSATKGTDTQYF.

V and J are TRBV9 and TRBJ1-1; 7 bases fit TRBD1. Germline CDR1 is SGDLS and CDR2 is YYNGEE. The CDR3 contains 15 residues. J gave up 1 base and V 0 bases, and 3 bases lay outside the gene matches. CDR3 residues: CASSVEGAQNTEAFF. The DNA for the CDR3 is TGTGCCAGCAGCGTAGAGGGGGCCCAGAACACTGAAGCTTTCTTT.

V usage is TRBV24-1 and J usage is TRBJ2-2; D is uncertain. V was cut by 5 bases and J by 6 bases, with 3 bases left in between. Looked up from germline, CDR1 is KGHDR and CDR2 is SFDVKD. The CDR3 sequence is 11 residues long. The CDR3 nucleotides read TGTGCCACCAGTGCCTCCGGGGAGCTGTTTTTT. Translation gives CATSASGELFF.

This clonotype was detected only a few times. The chain joins TRBV10-3 to TRBJ1-1, with 7 bases fitting TRBD1. With 11 bases clipped from V and 1 base from J, the junction kept 7 bases outside the gene matches. Germline loops: CDR1 ENHRY, CDR2 SYGVKD. This CDR3 is built from 13 residues. The CDR3 reads CASQDRRNTEAFF. In DNA, the CDR3 is TGTGCCTCCCAGGACAGGCGGAACACTGAAGCTTTCTTT.

This clonotype was counted only a few times. The chain joins TRBV5-1 to TRBJ2-2; D might be TRBD2 (5 bases). Germline CDR1 is SGHRS and CDR2 is YFSETQ. This CDR3 region has 15 residues. Trimming shortened V by 1 base and J by 3 bases, and 10 bases separated the two germline ends. Written as DNA, the CDR3 is TGCGCCAGCAGCTTGTTATTCGGGGACACCGGGGAGCTGTTTTTT. Residues: CASSLLFGDTGELFF.

The chain joins TRBV29-1 to TRBJ1-1, with 7 bases matching TRBD1. The V gene's germline CDR1 is SQVTM and CDR2 ANQGSEA. V was clipped by 3 bases and J by 8 bases; unmatched bases: 6. The CDR3 is 12 residues long. CDR3 coding DNA: TGCAGCGTTGATCGACAGGGCCGAGAAGCTTTCTTT. Translation gives CSVDRQGREAFF. Using reference TRBV29-1 and TRBJ1-1 for the parts outside the CDR3, the full variable domain is SAVISQKPSRDICQRGTSLTIQCQVDSQVTMMFWYRQQPGQSLTLIATANQGSEATYESGFVIDKFPISRPNLTFSTLTVSNMSPEDSSIYLCSVDRQGREAFFGQGTRLTVV.

At least ten counts were recorded for this clonotype. This chain links TRBV5-1 with TRBJ1-2; 7 bases match TRBD1. J gave up 7 bases and V 2 bases, and 5 bases lay outside the gene matches. Germline V gene sequence: CDR1 SGHRS, CDR2 YFSETQ. The CDR3 runs to 13 residues. CDR3 region: CASSLGTASGYTF. The CDR3 DNA is TGCGCCAGCAGCTTAGGGACAGCCTCTGGCTACACCTTC.

This chain connects TRBV4-1 to TRBJ2-7; D is perhaps TRBD1 (5 bases). The V end lost 5 bases, the J end lost 2 bases, and 7 bases lay between the germline ends. Germline loops: CDR1 MGHRA, CDR2 YSYEKL. The CDR3 sequence is 12 residues long. This CDR3 reads CASSSGTYEQYF. The CDR3, as DNA: TGCGCCAGCAGCTCAGGGACCTACGAGCAGTACTTC.

The chain has TRBV10-2 and TRBJ1-2; D might be TRBD1 (5 bases). Germline CDR1 reads WSHSY; CDR2 reads SAAADI. The V gene lost 6 bases and the J gene lost 0 bases, with 11 bases spanning the gap. CDR3 length: 14 residues. The CDR3 DNA follows: TGCGCCAGCAGGAGGGACGGGACTAACTATGGCTACACCTTC. It translates to CASRRDGTNYGYTF.

There are a few counts of this clonotype. The chain links TRBV5-4 to TRBJ1-2; D ambiguous. Germline CDR1 and CDR2: SGHNT and YYREEE (reference sequence). V was shortened by 3 bases and J by 4 bases, with 10 bases between the two germline ends. CDR3 size: 13 residues. This chain's CDR3 is CASSSGRSYGYTF. The CDR3 nucleotides are TGTGCCAGCAGCTCTGGACGGTCCTATGGCTACACCTTC.

The rearrangement uses TRBV5-1 and TRBJ1-4; D is uncertain. Germline V gene lookup returns CDR1 SGHRS and CDR2 YFSETQ. The CDR3 spans 15 residues. The V end lost 1 base, the J end lost 3 bases, and 10 bases lay between the germline ends. The CDR3 coding sequence is TGCGCCAGCAGCTTGATAGGCAGCTCTAATGAAAAACTGTTTTTT. It is translated as CASSLIGSSNEKLFF.

The chain couples TRBV20-1 to TRBJ2-1; TRBD2 aligns across 8 bases. Trimming took 4 bases from V and 0 from J; bases not matched to a gene: 8. Germline V lookup: CDR1 DFQATT, CDR2 SNEGSKA (reference sequence). This CDR3 region has 16 residues. The CDR3 sequence: CSATDPGGSSYNEQFF. CDR3 in DNA: TGCAGTGCTACTGATCCGGGGGGGAGCTCCTACAATGAGCAGTTCTTC.

This rearrangement joins TRBV12-3 or TRBV12-4 to TRBJ1-3; the D is unclear. This CDR3 is built from 12 residues. The V end was cut by 5 bases, the J end by 1 base, with 3 bases between. The CDR3 protein is CASSMSGNTIYF. CDR3 nucleotide sequence: TGTGCCAGCAGTATGTCTGGAAACACCATATATTTT.

The chain is built from TRBV21-1 and TRBJ1-1; TRBD1, the table's D call, lacks a check against the DNA. TRBV21-1 is described as a pseudogene. The CDR3 is 16 amino acids. CDR3 in amino acids: CASHRPEGGAGTEAFF. The CDR3 DNA is TGTGCCAGCCACCGTCCGGAAGGGGGCGCAGGCACTGAAGCTTTCTTT.

This chain links TRBV4-1 with TRBJ2-1; no clear D gene. The CDR3 covers 14 residues. Germline loops: CDR1 MGHRA, CDR2 YSYEKL. The V end was cut by 1 base, the J end by 6 bases, with 10 bases between. CDR3 nucleotide sequence: TGCGCCAGCAGCCAAGCGTCCTGGTCCAATGAGCAGTTCTTC. Amino acids: CASSQASWSNEQFF.

There are a few counts of this clonotype. The rearrangement joins TRBV5-1 to TRBJ2-3; D ambiguous. From germline, CDR1 is SGHRS and CDR2 YFSETQ. The CDR3 has 16 amino acids. Trimming stripped 0 bases from V and 0 bases from J, with 11 bases between. The DNA for the CDR3 is TGCGCCAGCAGCTTGGACGGAGCCCCTAGCACAGATACGCAGTATTTT. The encoded protein is CASSLDGAPSTDTQYF.

This clonotype was seen more than once but under ten times. This rearrangement joins TRBV5-1 to TRBJ1-2; D is uncertain. Trimming took 4 bases from V and 4 from J, leaving 23 bases between them. CDR1 and CDR2 (germline): SGHRS, YFSETQ. This CDR3 region has 17 residues. The CDR3 DNA follows: TGCGCCAGCAGCCCTTCTTTGCCTGAAGGCTACGGCTATGGCTACACCTTC. It encodes CASSPSLPEGYGYGYTF. The whole variable domain, filled in from reference TRBV5-1 and TRBJ1-2, reads KAGVTQTPRYLIKTRGQQVTLSCSPISGHRSVSWYQQTPGQGLQFLFEYFSETQRNKGNFPGRFSGRQFSNSRSEMNVSTLELGDSALYLCASSPSLPEGYGYGYTFGSGTRLTVV.

The J gene is TRBJ1-5, the V gene TRBV4-1; D is ambiguous. Germline V gives CDR1 MGHRA, CDR2 YSYEKL. This CDR3 region has 16 residues. The V end was cut by 0 bases, the J end by 3 bases, with 12 bases between. The CDR3 here is CASSQEGAGNNQPQHF. DNA of the CDR3: TGCGCCAGCAGCCAAGAAGGCGCCGGAAACAATCAGCCCCAGCATTTT.

V and J are TRBV7-2 and TRBJ1-2; the D is unclear. The germline V and J ends were trimmed by 4 bases and 5 bases, with 11 bases remaining between them. The CDR3 runs 13 residues. Germline V gene sequence: CDR1 SGHTA, CDR2 FQGNSA. The CDR3 sequence: CASSSQESYGYTF. CDR3 coding DNA: TGTGCCAGCAGCTCGCAGGAGTCTTATGGCTACACCTTC.

At least ten counts were recorded for this clonotype. V usage is TRBV20-1 and J usage is TRBJ2-1, with 7 bases lining up with TRBD2. J lost 6 bases, V lost 5 bases, and 19 bases had no gene match. The CDR3 length is 17 residues. Germline values: CDR1 DFQATT, CDR2 SNEGSKA (reference sequence). In nucleotides, the CDR3 is TGCAGTGCTGACCTTCAACTCCGGGACTACCACCCCAATGAGCAGTTCTTC. It encodes CSADLQLRDYHPNEQFF.

The chain combines TRBV7-3 with TRBJ2-3; 8 bases are a match to TRBD2. Per the germline V gene, CDR1 is SGHTA and CDR2 is FQGTGA. This CDR3 has 14 amino acids. Germline trimming cut 5 bases from V and 2 bases from J; bases unmatched to any gene: 3. The CDR3 region is CASSREGPTDTQYF. The CDR3 DNA is TGTGCCAGCAGCCGGGAGGGCCCCACAGATACGCAGTATTTT.

This chain uses TRBV20-1 with TRBJ1-1; possible D gene TRBD1, 5 bases. The germline gives CDR1 DFQATT, CDR2 SNEGSKA (reference sequence). CDR3 size: 16 residues. The ends were cut back, 0 bases at V and 5 bases at J, with 19 bases in the middle. CDR3 protein: CSARDPSAGGGTEAFF. The DNA of the CDR3 is TGCAGTGCTAGAGACCCTTCCGCGGGGGGTGGTACTGAAGCTTTCTTT.

This chain uses TRBV7-9 with TRBJ2-1, with unresolved D. Trimming stripped 1 base from V and 8 bases from J, with 6 bases between. Germline loops: CDR1 SEHNR, CDR2 FQNEAQ (reference sequence). The CDR3 runs 12 residues. CDR3: CASSLDWDEQFF. The DNA of the CDR3 is TGTGCCAGCAGCTTAGATTGGGATGAGCAGTTCTTC.